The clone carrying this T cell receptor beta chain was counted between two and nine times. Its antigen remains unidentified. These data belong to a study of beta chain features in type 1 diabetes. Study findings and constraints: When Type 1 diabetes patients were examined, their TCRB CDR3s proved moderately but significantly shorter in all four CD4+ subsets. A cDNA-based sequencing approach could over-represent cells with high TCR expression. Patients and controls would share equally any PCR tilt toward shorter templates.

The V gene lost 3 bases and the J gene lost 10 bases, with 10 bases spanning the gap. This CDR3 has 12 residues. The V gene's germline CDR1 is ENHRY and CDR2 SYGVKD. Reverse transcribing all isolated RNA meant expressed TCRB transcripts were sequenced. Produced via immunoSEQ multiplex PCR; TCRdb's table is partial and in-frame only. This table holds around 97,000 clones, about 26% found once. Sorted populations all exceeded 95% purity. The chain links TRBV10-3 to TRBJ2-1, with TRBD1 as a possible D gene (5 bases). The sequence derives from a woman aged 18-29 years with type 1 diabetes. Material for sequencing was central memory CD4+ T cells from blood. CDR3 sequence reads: CAISEQVEEQFF. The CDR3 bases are TGTGCCATCAGTGAACAGGTCGAGGAGCAGTTCTTC.